This entry lists 20 T cell receptor beta chains sequenced from one sample in a study of blood T cells in healthy people across ages. Next came a second PCR, run for about 6 to 12 cycles, which used a sample-barcoded 5' primer along with a J-beta primer mix. MiXCR, applied by TCRdb to the 5' RACE reads, yields one record per CDR3 protein. The data contain about 1.8 million distinct CDR3 sequences, 40% to 55% of them seen just once; the ten biggest clones take up roughly 2.1%. Specimen: blood. The receptor source for this set is a woman aged 40 to 50 in good health.

The V and J genes are TRBV6-5 and TRBJ2-7, with a tentative D call TRBD1 (6 bases). V was cut by 4 bases and J by 3 bases, with 16 bases left in between. The CDR3 runs to 15 residues. The germline CDR1 and CDR2 sequences are MNHEY and SVGAGI. CDR3 bases: TGTGCCAGCAGTTGGCTCCTGGACAGCAGCTACGAGCAGTACTTC. Protein: CASSWLLDSSYEQYF.

The table lists this clonotype with a few counts. The chain has TRBV28 and TRBJ2-1, with TRBD1 matching 10 bases. The V gene's germline CDR1 is MDHEN and CDR2 SYDVKM. The CDR3 runs 15 residues. The V and J ends lost 4 bases and 6 bases, in that order; junction bases with no gene match: 6. Here the CDR3 DNA reads TGTGCCAGCAGTTCAGCAAGGACAGGGGGCAATGAGCAGTTCTTC. Translated, it gives CASSSARTGGNEQFF.

The genes are TRBV20-1 and TRBJ2-7; 8 bases align to TRBD2. The DNA matches TRBJ2-5 better at its end, which makes the J call doubtful. This CDR3 comprises 13 residues. The germline V gene has CDR1 DFQATT and CDR2 SNEGSKA (reference sequence). The CDR3 DNA sequence: TGCAGTGCTTCCGGGACTAGAGGAGAGACCCAGTACTTC. This gives the protein CSASGTRGETQYF.

The chain uses TRBV19 and TRBJ2-3; TRBD2 aligns across 11 bases. The junction had 12 bases not matched to a gene; V was cut back by 4 bases and J by 6 bases. The CDR3 consists of 17 residues. The V gene's germline CDR1 is LNHDA and CDR2 SQIVND (reference sequence). The CDR3 loop is CASSTYTLAGVSDTQYF. The CDR3 nucleotides read TGTGCCAGTAGTACCTACACACTAGCGGGGGTGTCGGATACGCAGTATTTT.

The sample holds a few counts of this clonotype. The V call is TRBV3-1, the J call TRBJ1-2, with 8 bases lining up with TRBD1. The J segment lost 4 bases and the V segment lost 4 bases, leaving 5 bases of the junction unmatched. Germline V gives CDR1 LGHDT, CDR2 YNNKEL (reference sequence). This CDR3 region has 14 residues. Here the CDR3 DNA reads TGTGCCAGCAGCCGCGGACAGGGCTTCTATGGCTACACCTTC. This encodes CASSRGQGFYGYTF.

This clonotype was counted between two and nine times. The V call is TRBV7-8, the J call TRBJ2-7; unclear D gene. The CDR3 has 16 amino acids. Trimming pared 1 base from V and 0 bases from J, leaving 13 bases between. The germline gives CDR1 SGHVS, CDR2 FQNEAQ. CDR3 amino acids: CASSLDLGFSSYEQYF. CDR3 sequence (DNA): TGTGCCAGCAGCTTAGACTTGGGGTTCAGCTCCTACGAGCAGTACTTC.

CDR3 protein: CASSYATIRSYGYTF. DNA of the CDR3: TGTGCCAGCAGTTACGCCACAATTAGGAGCTATGGCTACACCTTC. The rearrangement links TRBV6-2 or TRBV6-3 to TRBJ1-2; no clear D gene. Germline loops: CDR1 MNHEY, CDR2 SVGEGT. The V end lost 2 bases, the J end lost 4 bases, and 14 bases lay between the germline ends. The CDR3 sequence is 15 residues long.

The rearrangement joins TRBV20-1 to TRBJ2-5; 12 bases match TRBD1. The J call may be in error: the DNA end matches TRBJ2-7 better. This CDR3 has 15 amino acids. Germline CDR1 DFQATT, CDR2 SNEGSKA (reference sequence). CDR3 amino acids: CSASSGDRGRYEQYF. CDR3 sequence (DNA): TGCAGTGCTAGTTCGGGGGACAGGGGGCGCTACGAGCAGTACTTC.

This clonotype was found once. The chain's CDR3 is CASSQQGFGGYTF. CDR3 sequence (DNA): TGTGCCAGCAGCCAACAGGGTTTTGGCGGCTACACCTTC. V usage is TRBV27 and J usage is TRBJ1-2, with a tentative D call TRBD1 (6 bases). The V end lost 6 bases, the J end lost 8 bases, and 16 bases lay between the germline ends. This CDR3 has 13 amino acids. Germline V gene lookup returns CDR1 MNHEY and CDR2 SMNVEV (reference sequence).

The chain has TRBV15 and TRBJ2-3, with D possibly TRBD1 on 5 matching bases. There are 12 residues in the CDR3. V lost 8 bases to trimming and J lost 6 bases, with 12 bases between them. Germline V gene data show CDR1 as LNHNV and CDR2 as YYDKDF (reference sequence). Written as DNA, the CDR3 is TGTGCCACCGGAAGGAAGGGGGATACGCAGTATTTT. Translated, it gives CATGRKGDTQYF.

The J gene is TRBJ2-1, the V gene TRBV5-6, with 9 nucleotides matching TRBD2. The CDR3 sequence is 16 residues long. Trimming cost V 0 bases and J 9 bases; bases outside gene matches: 10. CDR1 and CDR2 from the germline V gene are SGHDT and YYEEEE. In DNA form, the CDR3 reads TGTGCCAGCAGCTTGGTTGTGCGGGGGGGCCTAAGTGAGCAGTTCTTC. This sequence encodes CASSLVVRGGLSEQFF.

The V gene is TRBV10-3, the J gene TRBJ2-5, with 9 bases that match TRBD1. CDR3 length equals 13 residues. V lost 6 bases and J lost 5; bases outside the gene matches: 4. CDR1 and CDR2 from the germline V gene are ENHRY and SYGVKD. The CDR3 loop reads CAISGQGTETQYF. CDR3 in DNA: TGTGCCATCAGCGGACAGGGGACGGAGACCCAGTACTTC.

The genes are TRBV7-9 and TRBJ2-7; 7 bases agree with TRBD1. This CDR3 spans 17 amino acids. V lost 5 bases, J lost 2 bases, and 15 bases stayed unmatched. Germline CDR1 is SEHNR and CDR2 is FQNEAQ (reference sequence). The DNA of the CDR3 is TGTGCCAGCAGCCCGACTTTCGGACAGGACGACGCCTACGAGCAGTACTTC. This translates into CASSPTFGQDDAYEQYF.

This clonotype was found a few times. The V call is TRBV7-2, the J call TRBJ2-5; 8 bases fit TRBD1. V gave up 5 bases and J gave up 2 bases; unmatched junction bases: 13. CDR1 is SGHTA and CDR2 is FQGNSA in the germline V gene. The CDR3 has 17 residues. CDR3 sequence (DNA): TGTGCCAGCAGCAACGGACAGGGAGGAATTGAGCAAGAGACCCAGTACTTC. This codes for CASSNGQGGIEQETQYF.

The V call is TRBV15, the J call TRBJ2-5; 7 bases map to TRBD2. The length of the CDR3 is 15 residues. The V gene end was trimmed by 2 bases and the J gene end by 3 bases; junction bases not matched to a gene: 6. Germline V gene data show CDR1 as LNHNV and CDR2 as YYDKDF (reference sequence). The CDR3: CATSRLAGGEETQYF. In DNA, the CDR3 is TGTGCCACCAGCAGATTAGCGGGTGGGGAAGAGACCCAGTACTTC.

The sample holds a few counts of this clonotype. The chain couples TRBV25-1 to TRBJ2-1; TRBD1 aligns across 12 bases. The germline gives CDR1 MGHDK, CDR2 SYGVNS. The CDR3 sequence is 15 residues long. V lost 6 bases and J lost 3; bases outside the gene matches: 3. This chain's CDR3 is CASRGQGAGYNEQFF. The CDR3 DNA is TGTGCCAGCAGGGGACAGGGGGCAGGCTACAATGAGCAGTTCTTC.

J is TRBJ1-5 and V is TRBV28; D may be TRBD1 (6 bases). The CDR3 sequence is 16 residues long. Germline CDR1 and CDR2: MDHEN and SYDVKM. Trimming shortened V by 2 bases and J by 4 bases, and 15 bases separated the two germline ends. CDR3 bases: TGTGCCAGCAGTTTAGACGGGATTAGGGGGAATCAGCCCCAGCATTTT. This codes for CASSLDGIRGNQPQHF.

The chain employs TRBV5-1 and TRBJ2-5, with TRBD1 matching over 8 bases. The CDR3 extends over 15 amino acids. After removal of 0 bases from V and 11 bases from J, the junction contained 12 bases not matched to a gene. Germline-derived CDR1 and CDR2 are SGHRS and YFSETQ. The CDR3 region has the DNA TGCGCCAGCAGCTTGGTTGGACAGGGTGGTGATGAGCAGTACTTC. Protein product: CASSLVGQGGDEQYF.

This clonotype has ten or more counts. J is TRBJ2-3 and V is TRBV7-9; unclear D gene. The germline gives CDR1 SEHNR, CDR2 FQNEAQ (reference sequence). The CDR3 runs 13 residues. Trimming removed 5 bases from V and 6 bases from J, with 12 bases in between. The CDR3 DNA sequence: TGTGCCAGCAGCCCCCCTCCGACGGATACGCAGTATTTT. Amino acids: CASSPPPTDTQYF.

This sequence joins TRBV6-2 or TRBV6-3 and TRBJ2-1; perhaps TRBD1 as D (6 bases). V was shortened by 4 bases and J by 11 bases, with 21 bases between the two germline ends. Germline values: CDR1 MNHEY, CDR2 SVGEGT. The length of the CDR3 is 15 residues. CDR3 protein: CASSSVGTGRPKQFF. In nucleotides, the CDR3 is TGTGCCAGCAGTTCCGTCGGTACAGGGCGTCCTAAGCAGTTCTTC.